A selection of T cell receptor beta chains follows, all from one sample in a study of blood T cell repertoires in COVID-19. Generated by immunoSEQ multiplex PCR, the TCRdb table keeps only in-frame clones and is missing some. Of 150,000 to 200,000 clones detected, roughly 87% appear once; the ten largest clones hold roughly 21%. The sequenced material came from peripheral blood. The receptors come from a man in his sixties with active or convalescent COVID-19. Both conserved end residues are part of each CDR3. The order of the fields is V gene, J gene, D gene, clone size, CDR3 protein, CDR3 DNA. The D gene is left open where the match is weak. A clone size is listed for some rows: how often the clone was seen (once, few, many), or a class if it is expanded.

TRBV19	TRBJ2-1	-	-	CASSRSEGLISYNEQFF	TGTGCCAGTAGCCGAAGTGAGGGTCTCATTTCCTACAATGAGCAGTTCTTC
TRBV11-2	TRBJ1-6	TRBD1	-	CASSTNRGGSNSPLHF	TGTGCCAGCAGCACCAACAGGGGAGGAAGTAATTCACCCCTCCACTTT
TRBV12-5	TRBJ1-4	-	-	CASGLPGGYDEKLFF	TGTGCTAGTGGTTTACCCGGGGGGTACGATGAAAAACTGTTTTTT
TRBV7-2	TRBJ1-2	TRBD1	-	CASSLASYSGQGEIYGYTF	TGTGCCAGCAGCTTAGCGTCCTATTCGGGACAGGGGGAGATTTATGGCTACACCTTC
TRBV5-6	TRBJ1-2	TRBD1	-	CASSQGTGHGYTF	TGTGCCAGCAGCCAGGGGACAGGCCATGGCTACACCTTC
TRBV9	TRBJ2-6	-	-	CASSLGPGLGLGANVLTF	TGTGCCAGCAGCCTAGGACCGGGATTGGGACTTGGGGCCAACGTCCTGACTTTC
TRBV4-1	TRBJ1-2	TRBD1	-	CASSQRDRGYGYTF	TGCGCCAGCAGCCAGAGGGACAGGGGCTATGGCTACACCTTC
TRBV19	TRBJ1-6	-	-	CASCTDPGSPLHF	TGTGCCAGTTGTACGGATCCCGGGTCACCCCTCCACTTT
TRBV24-1	TRBJ2-1	TRBD1	-	CATSANRDRAYNEQFF	TGTGCCACCAGTGCCAACCGGGACAGGGCCTACAATGAGCAGTTCTTC
TRBV7-3	TRBJ2-6	-	once	CASSLDAGANVLTF	TGTGCCAGCAGCCTAGACGCTGGGGCCAACGTCCTGACTTTC
TRBV19	TRBJ1-4	-	-	CASSLQGTANEKLFF	TGTGCCAGTAGTCTTCAGGGAACGGCTAATGAAAAACTGTTTTTT
TRBV13	TRBJ2-3	TRBD1	-	CASSWGQGAGDTQYF	TGTGCCAGCAGCTGGGGACAGGGGGCGGGAGATACGCAGTATTTT
TRBV18	TRBJ2-1	-	-	CASSRTDRDEQFF	TGTGCCAGCTCTAGGACAGATCGGGATGAGCAGTTCTTC
TRBV19	TRBJ2-6	-	many	CASSIIVAAGANVLTF	TGTGCCAGTAGTATAATTGTGGCAGCTGGGGCCAACGTCCTGACTTTC
TRBV6-5	TRBJ1-2	TRBD1	-	CASRQAGGYGYTF	TGTGCCAGCCGGCAGGCAGGGGGATATGGCTACACCTTC
TRBV21-1	TRBJ1-2	-	-	CASSTRQTFYGYTF	TGTGCCAGCAGCACCAGACAGACGTTCTATGGCTACACCTTC
TRBV5-6	TRBJ1-2	TRBD1	-	CASSFGQGGNYGYTF	TGTGCCAGCAGCTTCGGTCAGGGGGGTAACTATGGCTACACCTTC
TRBV5-4	TRBJ2-3	-	-	CASSSSTRDTQYF	TGTGCCAGCAGCTCATCTACGAGGGATACGCAGTATTTT
TRBV27	TRBJ2-7	TRBD2	-	CASSFLAGGTYEQYF	TGTGCCAGCAGTTTTTTAGCGGGGGGGACCTACGAGCAGTACTTC
TRBV2	TRBJ1-5	TRBD1	-	CASSSETGVNQPQHF	TGTGCCAGCAGTAGTGAGACAGGGGTTAATCAGCCCCAGCATTTT
TRBV6-5	TRBJ1-2	-	-	CASSYGGYGYTF	TGTGCCAGCAGTTACGGGGGGTATGGCTACACCTTC
TRBV18	TRBJ2-7	TRBD1	-	CASSPPSTGGSYEQYF	TGTGCCAGCTCACCACCGTCGACAGGGGGGTCCTACGAGCAGTACTTC
TRBV2	TRBJ2-3	TRBD2	-	CASSTGTSVSTDTQYF	TGTGCCAGCTCCACCGGGACTAGCGTCTCCACAGATACGCAGTATTTT
TRBV18	TRBJ1-2	-	-	CASSPPSGRKDYGYTF	TGTGCCAGCTCACCACCGAGCGGACGGAAAGACTATGGCTACACCTTC
TRBV3-1/TRBV3-2	TRBJ2-7	-	-	CASSQDRREQYF	TGTGCCAGCAGCCAAGATCGTAGAGAGCAGTACTTC
TRBV5-4	TRBJ2-7	TRBD1	-	CASSLGQGARGHEQYF	TGTGCCAGCAGCTTGGGGCAGGGGGCTCGGGGCCACGAGCAGTACTTC
TRBV4-1	TRBJ2-5	TRBD1	-	CASSPLGQGQETQYF	TGCGCCAGCAGCCCCCTGGGACAGGGTCAAGAGACCCAGTACTTC
TRBV5-1	TRBJ2-1	TRBD1	few	CASSAELTGTGADEQFF	TGCGCCAGCAGCGCGGAACTAACCGGGACAGGGGCCGATGAGCAGTTCTTC
TRBV6-5	TRBJ1-3	TRBD1	-	CASNWDRVKGNTIYF	TGTGCCAGCAACTGGGACAGGGTGAAGGGAAACACCATATATTTT
TRBV5-5	TRBJ2-5	-	-	CASSLGRDQETQYF	TGTGCCAGCAGCTTGGGGAGGGACCAAGAGACCCAGTACTTC
TRBV7-9	TRBJ2-7	-	-	CASSFGSFGEQYF	TGTGCCAGCAGCTTCGGGTCGTTCGGCGAGCAGTACTTC
TRBV3-1/TRBV3-2	TRBJ2-2	TRBD2	-	CASSKGLAGGANTGELFF	TGTGCCAGCAGCAAAGGACTAGCGGGGGGCGCGAACACCGGGGAGCTGTTTTTT
TRBV6-1	TRBJ1-5	TRBD1	-	CASSRQGPQPQHF	TGTGCCAGCAGTAGACAGGGTCCTCAGCCCCAGCATTTT
TRBV6-6	TRBJ1-5	TRBD1	-	CASSYRGGQTDQPQHF	TGTGCCAGCAGCTATCGGGGGGGACAGACTGATCAGCCCCAGCATTTT
TRBV5-1	TRBJ1-1	-	-	CASSFDRTSTEAFF	TGCGCCAGCAGCTTCGACAGGACCTCAACTGAAGCTTTCTTT
TRBV21-1	TRBJ1-4	-	-	CASRFRLAGPTNEKLFF	TGTGCCAGCAGATTCCGTCTGGCAGGGCCAACTAATGAAAAACTGTTTTTT
TRBV7-9	TRBJ1-4	TRBD1	once	CASSLDRGQEKLFF	TGTGCCAGCAGCCTGGACAGGGGGCAAGAAAAACTGTTTTTT
TRBV27	TRBJ2-6	-	-	CASSLFPQGRSGANVLTF	TGTGCCAGCAGTTTATTCCCACAGGGACGCTCTGGGGCCAACGTCCTGACTTTC
TRBV29-1	TRBJ2-5	-	-	CSVTGGGQETQYF	TGCAGCGTCACAGGGGGAGGGCAAGAGACCCAGTACTTC
TRBV9	TRBJ1-3	-	-	CASSVRGTPGNTIYF	TGTGCCAGCAGCGTAAGGGGAACCCCTGGAAACACCATATATTTT
TRBV14	TRBJ2-7	-	-	CASSQANEQYF	TGTGCCAGCAGCCAAGCTAACGAGCAGTACTTC
TRBV6-4	TRBJ1-5	-	-	CARMDEKGDNQPQHF	TGTGCCAGGATGGACGAGAAGGGGGATAATCAGCCCCAGCATTTT
TRBV2	TRBJ1-3	-	-	CASSGGITSGNTIYF	TGTGCCAGCAGTGGCGGCATTACCTCTGGTAACACCATATATTTT
TRBV30	TRBJ1-6	-	-	CAWSVYITDSYNSPLHF	TGTGCCTGGAGTGTATACATCACCGACTCCTATAATTCACCCCTCCACTTT
TRBV10-3	TRBJ1-4	-	-	CAITRDLNEKLFF	TGTGCCATCACCAGGGATCTTAATGAAAAACTGTTTTTT
TRBV5-1	TRBJ2-1	TRBD2	-	CASSLTPSGASSYNEQFF	TGCGCCAGCAGCTTGACGCCTAGCGGGGCTAGCTCCTACAATGAGCAGTTCTTC
TRBV27	TRBJ1-5	-	-	CASKSSNQPQHF	TGTGCCAGCAAGAGCAGCAATCAGCCCCAGCATTTT
TRBV4-2	TRBJ2-3	TRBD2	-	CASSQERGGAEPSTDTQYF	TGTGCCAGCAGCCAAGAACGGGGGGGGGCCGAACCTAGCACAGATACGCAGTATTTT
TRBV19	TRBJ1-2	TRBD1	-	CASSAFSGTGYDGYTF	TGTGCCAGTAGCGCATTTTCCGGGACAGGGTACGATGGCTACACCTTC
TRBV2	TRBJ1-5	-	few	CASTPQGQDNQPQHF	TGTGCCAGCACCCCCCAGGGTCAAGACAATCAGCCCCAGCATTTT
TRBV6-5	TRBJ2-5	TRBD2	-	CASSYDWLAGGQYF	TGTGCCAGCAGTTATGATTGGTTAGCGGGGGGTCAGTACTTC
TRBV24-1	TRBJ2-1	-	-	CATSALTQGAMNEQFF	TGTGCCACCAGTGCCCTTACACAGGGAGCTATGAATGAGCAGTTCTTC
TRBV15	TRBJ1-3	-	few	CATSRDRESSGNTIYF	TGTGCCACCAGCAGAGATCGGGAGAGCTCTGGAAACACCATATATTTT
TRBV4-2	TRBJ2-1	-	-	CASSQEWHNEQFF	TGTGCCAGCAGCCAAGAGTGGCACAATGAGCAGTTCTTC
TRBV29-1	TRBJ1-2	TRBD1	-	CSVVRTGGGYTF	TGCAGCGTTGTCAGGACAGGGGGTGGCTACACCTTC
TRBV5-4	TRBJ1-2	-	once	CASSFRQEVWGYTF	TGTGCCAGCAGCTTTCGGCAGGAGGTATGGGGCTACACCTTC
TRBV19	TRBJ1-2	TRBD1	-	CASSTGQGNGYGYTF	TGTGCCAGTAGTACGGGACAGGGGAACGGCTATGGCTACACCTTC